These 16 T cell receptor beta chains share one sample of origin, sequenced in a study of blood T cell repertoires in COVID-19. Sequencing was performed with immunoSEQ multiplex PCR; in TCRdb, only in-frame clones are kept and a portion is missing. The sample yields roughly 240,000 clones, 86% seen once. The sequenced sample was PBMCs or T cells enriched from blood (not recorded which). These receptors were taken from a woman in her forties or fifties who had recovered from COVID-19.

V and J are TRBV11-2 and TRBJ2-3; no clear D gene. Trimming removed 3 bases from V and 2 bases from J, with 9 bases in between. The CDR3 sequence is 14 residues long. Looked up from germline, CDR1 is SGHAT and CDR2 is FQNNGV. The CDR3 DNA is TGTGCCAGCAGCTTGCAGGCGAACACAGATACGCAGTATTTT. It encodes CASSLQANTDTQYF.

The chain combines TRBV9 with TRBJ2-1; 9 nucleotides line up with TRBD1. Germline V gene lookup returns CDR1 SGDLS and CDR2 YYNGEE. V was clipped by 3 bases and J by 6 bases; unmatched bases: 4. The CDR3 length is 14 residues. The CDR3 is CASSGDRDPNEQFF. CDR3 DNA: TGTGCCAGCAGCGGGGACAGGGATCCCAATGAGCAGTTCTTC. The entire variable domain, with the rest obtained from reference TRBV9 and TRBJ2-1, is as follows: DSGVTQTPKHLITATGQRVTLRCSPRSGDLSVYWYQQSLDQGLQFLIQYYNGEERAKGNILERFSAQQFPDLHSELNLSSLELGDSALYFCASSGDRDPNEQFFGPGTRLTVL.

J is TRBJ1-5 and V is TRBV7-2, with D perhaps TRBD1 (5 bases). Germline CDR1 is SGHTA and CDR2 is FQGNSA. The ends were cut back, 1 base at V and 6 bases at J, with 7 bases in the middle. CDR3 length: 13 residues. CDR3 protein: CASSLEGAQPQHF. CDR3 in DNA: TGTGCCAGCAGCTTAGAAGGGGCTCAGCCCCAGCATTTT.

There are a few counts of this clone. This chain connects TRBV2 to TRBJ2-2, with 11 bases lining up with TRBD1. The CDR3 loop spans 16 amino acids. Germline V gene lookup returns CDR1 SNHLY and CDR2 FYNNEI. After removal of 7 bases from V and 6 bases from J, the junction contained 10 bases not matched to a gene. In nucleotides, the CDR3 is TGTGCCAGCAAGCAGCAGGACAGGGGGCGGCCCGGGGAGCTGTTTTTT. Its translation is CASKQQDRGRPGELFF.

This clone appeared a few times. The chain uses TRBV7-3 and TRBJ1-6, with TRBD1 identical over 10 bases. The CDR3 consists of 15 residues. Germline values: CDR1 SGHTA, CDR2 FQGTGA. The V segment lost 5 bases and the J segment 8 bases; nucleotides outside the gene matches: 6. CDR3 nucleotide sequence: TGTGCCAGCAGCGAGACGGGACAGGGGTATTCACCCCTCCACTTT. Residues: CASSETGQGYSPLHF.

This clone was picked up a small number of times. The chain couples TRBV25-1 to TRBJ1-6; D possibly corresponds to TRBD1 (5 bases). The CDR3 totals 12 residues. With 7 bases removed from V and 6 bases from J, the gap between germline ends came to 7 bases. Germline CDR1 and CDR2: MGHDK and SYGVNS. CDR3: CASKDINSPLHF. The CDR3 nucleotides are TGTGCCAGCAAGGACATTAATTCACCCCTCCACTTT. Using reference TRBV25-1 and TRBJ1-6 for the parts outside the CDR3, the full variable domain is EADIYQTPRYLVIGTGKKITLECSQTMGHDKMYWYQQDPGMELHLIHYSYGVNSTEKGDLSSESTVSRIRTEHFPLTLESARPSHTSQYLCASKDINSPLHFGNGTRLTVT.

The chain uses TRBV7-3 and TRBJ2-7, with TRBD1 identical over 10 bases. From germline, CDR1 is SGHTA and CDR2 FQGTGA. Unmatched junction bases numbered 12, after V lost 8 bases and J lost 5 bases. CDR3 length: 15 amino acids. The CDR3 spells CASGPGTGDIDEQYF. CDR3 DNA: TGTGCCAGCGGACCGGGGACAGGGGATATCGACGAGCAGTACTTC.

CDR3 sequence (DNA): TGCGCCAGCACCCGGGACAGGGTTATCGATGGCTACACCTTC. Translation: CASTRDRVIDGYTF. The gene calls are TRBV4-1 and TRBJ1-2; 9 nucleotides agree with TRBD1. This CDR3 is 14 amino acids long. V dropped 7 bases and J dropped 6; count of bases not matched to a gene: 9. In germline, CDR1 is MGHRA, CDR2 YSYEKL.

This clone was detected only once. The chain couples TRBV12-5 to TRBJ2-4, with no clear D. This CDR3 is built from 13 residues. Trimming left V 1 base short and J 4 bases short, with 5 bases between. CDR1 is LGHNT, CDR2 FRNRAP, per germline. Written as DNA, the CDR3 is TGTGCTAGTGGTTTGGATCAGAAAAACATTCAGTACTTC. Its protein is CASGLDQKNIQYF.

The chain employs TRBV18 and TRBJ1-1; no firm D call. The CDR3 has 14 residues. V lost 3 bases, J lost 2 bases, and 10 bases lay in between. The germline V gene encodes CDR1 KGHSH and CDR2 LQKENI. The CDR3 bases are TGTGCCAGCTCACCCCATCCAACAAACACTGAAGCTTTCTTT. Protein sequence: CASSPHPTNTEAFF.

This sequence joins TRBV10-3 and TRBJ1-6; D call uncertain. The V end lost 2 bases, the J end lost 2 bases, and 4 bases lay between the germline ends. CDR1 is ENHRY and CDR2 is SYGVKD in the germline V gene. The CDR3 is 14 amino acids. CDR3 sequence: CAISEEAYNSPLHF. CDR3 in DNA: TGTGCCATCAGTGAGGAGGCCTATAATTCACCCCTCCACTTT.

This chain connects TRBV28 to TRBJ2-5; TRBD2 aligns across 12 bases. V shed 5 bases and J 6 bases; nucleotides not matched to a gene: 10. This CDR3 has 16 residues. The V gene's germline CDR1 is MDHEN and CDR2 SYDVKM. Here the CDR3 DNA reads TGTGCCAGCAGTCCTAGACTAGCGGGAGCTATGAAGACCCAGTACTTC. The encoded protein is CASSPRLAGAMKTQYF.

This clone was recorded once. The chain links TRBV4-3 to TRBJ2-1; 9 positions match TRBD2. Unmatched junction bases numbered 3, after V lost 0 bases and J lost 0 bases. This CDR3 is built from 17 residues. The germline V gene encodes CDR1 LGHNA and CDR2 YSLEER. The CDR3 DNA reads TGCGCCAGCAGCCAAGATCCGCGGGGGGGCTCCTACAATGAGCAGTTCTTC. Translated: CASSQDPRGGSYNEQFF.

The chain recombines TRBV7-2 with TRBJ1-2; a weak D match, TRBD1 (5 bases). The CDR3 covers 14 residues. From germline, CDR1 is SGHTA and CDR2 FQGNSA. The V and J ends lost 3 bases and 2 bases respectively, with 10 bases between them. CDR3 nucleotide sequence: TGTGCCAGCAGCTTCCAGGGCGCAAACTATGGCTACACCTTC. Protein: CASSFQGANYGYTF.

This chain links TRBV19 with TRBJ1-3, with D hard to call. This CDR3 region has 12 residues. CDR1 and CDR2 (germline): LNHDA, SQIVND (reference sequence). The chain's CDR3 is CSSVSSGNTIYF. The CDR3 DNA sequence: TGTAGCAGCGTGAGCTCTGGAAACACCATATATTTT.

The CDR3 nucleotides read TGTGCCAGCAGCCAAGAGGCGATCGGGAACACCATATATTTT. Amino acid sequence: CASSQEAIGNTIYF. The chain has TRBV3-1 (or the pseudogene TRBV3-2) and TRBJ1-3, with D hard to call. The CDR3 extends over 14 amino acids. CDR1 and CDR2 from the germline V gene are LGHDT and YNNKEL (reference sequence). The germline V and J ends were trimmed by 0 bases and 7 bases, with 10 bases remaining between them.